This TCR beta chain appears in the sequencing data of a study of blood T cell repertoires in COVID-19. Per germline, CDR1 SGHRS and CDR2 YFSETQ. V lost 4 bases to trimming and J lost 2 bases, with 15 bases between them. The CDR3 contains 16 residues. As handled by the study authors: Scientists estimated how many nucleated cells there were by amplifying reference gene primers. Generated by immunoSEQ multiplex PCR, the TCRdb table keeps only in-frame clones and is missing some. The V and J calls and clone size were taken over from that table, and D and trimming were inferred from the DNA. The data hold around 120,000 clones, with more than 60% observed a single time.

The origin of this receptor is a man aged 65 to 85 with acute or convalescent COVID-19. The V and J genes are TRBV5-1 and TRBJ2-2; a weak D match, TRBD2 (6 bases). Sample: peripheral blood. This CDR3 is CASSPIGSGNTGELFF. For the CDR3, the DNA is TGCGCCAGCAGCCCTATTGGTAGCGGCAACACCGGGGAGCTGTTTTTT.